The 11 T cell receptor beta chains below all came from one sample that was sequenced in a study of CD8 T cells in Susac syndrome. RNA, at about 0.45 to 1 ug, was reverse transcribed with random hexamers. TCRdb recomputed calls from the immunoSEQ multiplex PCR reads with MiXCR, one row per CDR3 protein. The table records fewer than 70,000 distinct CDR3 sequences, around 95% of them present only once. Sequencing input: CD8+ T cells from PBMCs. The receptor source for this set is a human donor in good health.

The chain combines TRBV3-1 with TRBJ2-1; 9 bases line up with TRBD2. CDR3 length equals 16 residues. J was trimmed by 12 bases and V by 0 bases; bases with no gene match: 12. The germline CDR1 and CDR2 sequences are LGHDT and YNNKEL (reference sequence). CDR3 residues: CASSQDQVAGAGGQFF. In DNA form, the CDR3 reads TGTGCCAGCAGCCAAGACCAGGTAGCGGGGGCCGGGGGGCAGTTCTTC.

The chain carries TRBV7-9 and TRBJ1-5, with a tentative D call TRBD1 (6 bases). The germline V and J ends were trimmed by 1 base and 5 bases, with 12 bases remaining between them. CDR1 is SEHNR and CDR2 is FQNEAQ in the germline V gene (reference sequence). The length of the CDR3 is 15 residues. The CDR3: CASSLGADRHQPQHF. The CDR3, as DNA: TGTGCCAGCAGCTTAGGGGCAGACAGGCATCAGCCCCAGCATTTT.

The chain couples TRBV14 to TRBJ2-3; a possible D gene is TRBD1 (6 bases). V dropped 0 bases and J dropped 7 bases, with 20 bases sitting between them. The CDR3 is 17 residues long. CDR1 SGHDN and CDR2 FVKESK come from the germline V gene. The CDR3, as DNA: TGTGCCAGCAGCCAAGATGAAGGAACAGGGTTTACGTATACGCAGTATTTT. Its translation is CASSQDEGTGFTYTQYF.

The rearrangement joins TRBV29-1 to TRBJ1-1; the D gene is possibly TRBD1 (5 bases). This CDR3 region has 11 residues. Germline V lookup: CDR1 SQVTM, CDR2 ANQGSEA. V lost 7 bases and J lost 2, with 8 bases in between. The CDR3 loop is CSGQSNTEAFF. In DNA form, the CDR3 reads TGCAGCGGACAGTCTAACACTGAAGCTTTCTTT.

The chain is built from TRBV4-1 and TRBJ2-3; 8 bases map to TRBD2. The germline CDR1 and CDR2 sequences are MGHRA and YSYEKL. CDR3 length: 15 amino acids. Unmatched junction bases numbered 5, after V lost 4 bases and J lost 2 bases. This chain's CDR3 is CASSLILAATDTQYF. DNA of the CDR3: TGCGCCAGCAGCCTTATACTAGCGGCCACAGATACGCAGTATTTT.

This clonotype was observed once. V is TRBV7-9 and J is TRBJ1-2; no firm D call. This CDR3 is 14 amino acids long. Germline loops: CDR1 SEHNR, CDR2 FQNEAQ (reference sequence). The V gene lost 1 base and the J gene lost 0 bases, with 6 bases spanning the gap. The CDR3 nucleotides read TGTGCCAGCAGCTTAGAACAATCTAACTATGGCTACACCTTC. This codes for CASSLEQSNYGYTF.

The genes are TRBV7-9 and TRBJ1-5; weak D call: TRBD1 (5 bases). CDR1 is SEHNR and CDR2 is FQNEAQ in the germline V gene (reference sequence). The CDR3 is made up of 16 amino acids. The germline V and J ends were trimmed by 3 bases and 4 bases, with 16 bases remaining between them. CDR3 nucleotides: TGTGCCAGCAGCTTTAATTTAAGGGGCGCGAATCAGCCCCAGCATTTT. It translates to CASSFNLRGANQPQHF.

The chain combines TRBV11-2 with TRBJ2-5; a possible D gene is TRBD1 (5 bases). Germline lookup yields CDR1 SGHAT and CDR2 FQNNGV. The length of the CDR3 is 14 residues. V gave up 5 bases and J gave up 5 bases, with 15 bases separating them. The CDR3 sequence is CASSAEWGVETQYF. DNA for the CDR3: TGTGCCAGCAGCGCCGAGTGGGGCGTGGAGACCCAGTACTTC.

V is TRBV19 and J is TRBJ2-7, with D perhaps matching TRBD2 (6 bases). The CDR3 extends over 14 amino acids. V was shortened by 5 bases and J by 3 bases, with 14 bases between the two germline ends. Germline V CDR1 and CDR2: LNHDA, SQIVND (reference sequence). The CDR3 loop reads CASSASGGSYEQYF. The DNA for the CDR3 is TGTGCCAGTAGTGCGTCAGGAGGGAGCTACGAGCAGTACTTC.

V and J are TRBV7-6 and TRBJ2-7, with 9 bases aligning to TRBD1. After removal of 5 bases from V and 7 bases from J, the junction contained 6 bases not matched to a gene. The CDR3 loop spans 13 amino acids. CDR1 is SGHVS and CDR2 is FNYEAQ in the germline V gene. CDR3 protein: CASSVGTGREQYF. CDR3 DNA sequence: TGTGCCAGCAGCGTAGGGACAGGGAGAGAGCAGTACTTC. Full variable domain (remainder filled in from reference TRBV7-6 and TRBJ2-7): GAGVSQSPRYKVTKRGQDVALRCDPISGHVSLYWYRQALGQGPEFLTYFNYEAQQDKSGLPNDRFSAERPEGSISTLTIQRTEQRDSAMYRCASSVGTGREQYFGPGTRLTVT.

The gene calls are TRBV27 and TRBJ2-1, with D perhaps matching TRBD2 (6 bases). The germline V gene encodes CDR1 MNHEY and CDR2 SMNVEV (reference sequence). The CDR3 runs to 14 residues. Trimming removed 11 bases from V and 0 bases from J, with 14 bases in between. The CDR3 sequence: CAVSTRDSYNEQFF. CDR3 bases: TGTGCCGTCTCGACTAGAGACTCCTACAATGAGCAGTTCTTC.